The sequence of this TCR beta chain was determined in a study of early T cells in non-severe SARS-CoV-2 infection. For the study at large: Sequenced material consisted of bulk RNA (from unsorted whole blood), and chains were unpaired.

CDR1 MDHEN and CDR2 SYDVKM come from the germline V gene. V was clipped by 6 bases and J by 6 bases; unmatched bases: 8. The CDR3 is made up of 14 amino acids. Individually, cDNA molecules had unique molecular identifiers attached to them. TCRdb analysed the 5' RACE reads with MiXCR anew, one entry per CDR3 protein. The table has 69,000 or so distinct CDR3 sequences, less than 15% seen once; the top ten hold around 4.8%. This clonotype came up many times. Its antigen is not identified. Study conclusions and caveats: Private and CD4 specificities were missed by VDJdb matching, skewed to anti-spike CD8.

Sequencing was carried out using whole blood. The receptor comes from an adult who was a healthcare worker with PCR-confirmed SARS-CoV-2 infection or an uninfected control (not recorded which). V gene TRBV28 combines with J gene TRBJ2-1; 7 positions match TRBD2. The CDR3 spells CASSPTGRGNEQFF. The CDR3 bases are TGTGCCAGCAGCCCAACTGGGAGGGGCAATGAGCAGTTCTTC.